The T cell receptor beta chain described here comes from a study of cytomegalovirus exposure and HLA in healthy donors. This PCR relied on a set of 60 Vbeta primers and 13 Jbeta primers. Sequenced by immunoSEQ multiplex PCR; TCRdb stores in-frame clones only, minus some. The sample contains about 99,000 clones, approximately 80% of which appear only once. Trimming took 5 bases from V and 6 from J; bases not matched to a gene: 6. The germline V gene encodes CDR1 MNHNY and CDR2 SVGAGI (reference sequence). The CDR3 contains 14 residues. Whole-study results and caveats: Associated with cytomegalovirus, according to the listing, were 150 to 200 TCR beta chains.

Details on this clone: Its antigen is unknown.

The genes are TRBV6-6 and TRBJ2-1, with 8 positions matching TRBD1. This sequence originates from a woman aged 18-29 years in good health and CMV-seropositive. Sequenced sample: PBMCs. CDR3 in amino acids: CASSTTDRVNEQFF. For the CDR3, the DNA is TGTGCCAGCAGTACCACGGACAGGGTCAATGAGCAGTTCTTC.